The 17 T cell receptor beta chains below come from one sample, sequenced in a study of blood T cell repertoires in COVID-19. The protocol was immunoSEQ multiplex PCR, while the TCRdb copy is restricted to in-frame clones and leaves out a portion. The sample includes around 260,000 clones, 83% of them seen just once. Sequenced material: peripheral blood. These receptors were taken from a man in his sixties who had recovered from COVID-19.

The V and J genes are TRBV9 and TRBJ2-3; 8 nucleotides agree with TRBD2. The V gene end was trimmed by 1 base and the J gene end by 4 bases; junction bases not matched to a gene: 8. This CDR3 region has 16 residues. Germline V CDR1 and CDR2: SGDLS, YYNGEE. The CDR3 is CASSVSGRGAADTQYF. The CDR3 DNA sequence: TGTGCCAGCAGCGTATCGGGGCGGGGGGCCGCAGATACGCAGTATTTT.

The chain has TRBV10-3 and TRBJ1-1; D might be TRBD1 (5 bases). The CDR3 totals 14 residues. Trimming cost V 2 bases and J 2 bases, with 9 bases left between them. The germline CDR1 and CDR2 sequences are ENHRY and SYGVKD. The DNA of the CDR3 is TGTGCCATCAGTGAGGGACAAAGTAACACTGAAGCTTTCTTT. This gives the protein CAISEGQSNTEAFF.

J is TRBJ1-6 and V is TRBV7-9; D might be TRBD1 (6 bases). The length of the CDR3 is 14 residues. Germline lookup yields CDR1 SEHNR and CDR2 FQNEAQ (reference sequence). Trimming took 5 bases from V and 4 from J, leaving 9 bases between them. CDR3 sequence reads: CASSPGTYNSPLHF. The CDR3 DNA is TGTGCCAGCAGCCCCGGGACATATAATTCACCCCTCCACTTT.

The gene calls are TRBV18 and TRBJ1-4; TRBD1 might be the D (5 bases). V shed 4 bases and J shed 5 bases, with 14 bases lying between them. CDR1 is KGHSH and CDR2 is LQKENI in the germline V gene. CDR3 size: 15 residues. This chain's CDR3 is CASSREARANEKLFF. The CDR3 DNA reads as TGTGCCAGCTCACGGGAAGCCAGGGCCAATGAAAAACTGTTTTTT.

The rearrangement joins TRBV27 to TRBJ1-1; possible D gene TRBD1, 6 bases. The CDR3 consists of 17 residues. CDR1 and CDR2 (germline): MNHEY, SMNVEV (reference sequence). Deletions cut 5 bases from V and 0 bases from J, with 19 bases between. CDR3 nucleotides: TGTGCCAGCAGTCCCAACCGACAGGCCTCCATGAACACTGAAGCTTTCTTT. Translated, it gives CASSPNRQASMNTEAFF.

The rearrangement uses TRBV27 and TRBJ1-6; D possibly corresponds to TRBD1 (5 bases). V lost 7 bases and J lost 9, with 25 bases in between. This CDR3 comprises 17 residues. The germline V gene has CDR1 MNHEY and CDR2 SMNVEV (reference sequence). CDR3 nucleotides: TGTGCCAGCACCGCAGCTGGGGGGAAAGGGCAGGGTTCACCCCTCCACTTT. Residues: CASTAAGGKGQGSPLHF.

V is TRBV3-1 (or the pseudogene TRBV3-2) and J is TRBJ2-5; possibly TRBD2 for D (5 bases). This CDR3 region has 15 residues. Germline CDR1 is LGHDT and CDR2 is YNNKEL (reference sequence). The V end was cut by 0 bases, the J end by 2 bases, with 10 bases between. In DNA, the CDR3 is TGTGCCAGCAGCCAAGATACTAGACGACAAGAGACCCAGTACTTC. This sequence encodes CASSQDTRRQETQYF.

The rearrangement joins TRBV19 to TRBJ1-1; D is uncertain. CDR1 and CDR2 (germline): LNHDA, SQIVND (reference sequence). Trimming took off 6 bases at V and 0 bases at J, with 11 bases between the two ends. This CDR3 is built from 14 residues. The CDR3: CASSLSIMNTEAFF. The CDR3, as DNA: TGTGCCAGTAGCCTGAGTATAATGAACACTGAAGCTTTCTTT.

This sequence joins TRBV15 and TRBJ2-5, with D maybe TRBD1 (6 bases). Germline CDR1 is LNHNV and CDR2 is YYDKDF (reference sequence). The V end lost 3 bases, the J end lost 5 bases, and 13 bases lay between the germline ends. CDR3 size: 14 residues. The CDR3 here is CATSSYVGGETQYF. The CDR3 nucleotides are TGTGCCACCAGCAGTTATGTAGGGGGTGAGACCCAGTACTTC.

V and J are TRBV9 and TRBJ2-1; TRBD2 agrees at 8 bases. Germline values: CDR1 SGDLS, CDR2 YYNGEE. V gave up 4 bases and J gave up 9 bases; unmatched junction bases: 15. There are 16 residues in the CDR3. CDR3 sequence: CASSLLVVAGNAEQFF. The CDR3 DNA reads TGTGCCAGCAGCCTGTTAGTGGTAGCGGGGAATGCTGAGCAGTTCTTC.

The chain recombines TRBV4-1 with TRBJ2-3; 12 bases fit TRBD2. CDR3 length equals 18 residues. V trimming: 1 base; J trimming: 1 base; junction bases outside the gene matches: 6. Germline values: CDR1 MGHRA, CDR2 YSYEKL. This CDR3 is CASSQVLAGGSRTDTQYF. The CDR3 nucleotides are TGCGCCAGCAGCCAAGTACTAGCGGGGGGATCACGCACAGATACGCAGTATTTT.

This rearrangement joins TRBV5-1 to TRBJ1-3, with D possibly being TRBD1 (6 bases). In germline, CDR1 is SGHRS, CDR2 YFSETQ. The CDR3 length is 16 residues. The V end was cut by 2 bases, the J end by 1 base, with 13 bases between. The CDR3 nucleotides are TGCGCCAGCAGCTTACTGGGGGCGAGTTCTGGAAACACCATATATTTT. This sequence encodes CASSLLGASSGNTIYF.

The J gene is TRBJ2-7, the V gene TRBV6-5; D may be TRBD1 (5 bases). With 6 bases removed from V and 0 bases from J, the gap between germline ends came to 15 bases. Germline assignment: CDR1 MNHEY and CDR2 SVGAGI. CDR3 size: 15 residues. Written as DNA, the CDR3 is TGTGCCAGCAGAGCCATGGGGCGGAGCTCCTACGAGCAGTACTTC. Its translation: CASRAMGRSSYEQYF.

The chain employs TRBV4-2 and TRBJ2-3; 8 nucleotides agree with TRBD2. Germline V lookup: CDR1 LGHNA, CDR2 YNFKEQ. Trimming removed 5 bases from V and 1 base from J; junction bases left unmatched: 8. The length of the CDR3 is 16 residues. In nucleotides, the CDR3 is TGTGCCAGCAGCTCCGGGGGGGGGCCAGGCACAGATACGCAGTATTTT. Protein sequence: CASSSGGGPGTDTQYF.

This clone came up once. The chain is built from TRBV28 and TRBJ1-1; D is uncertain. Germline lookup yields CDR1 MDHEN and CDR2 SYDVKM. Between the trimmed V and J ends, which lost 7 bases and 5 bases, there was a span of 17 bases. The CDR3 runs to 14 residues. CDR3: CASTPPRTVTEAFF. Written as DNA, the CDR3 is TGTGCCAGCACTCCTCCACGGACTGTAACTGAAGCTTTCTTT.

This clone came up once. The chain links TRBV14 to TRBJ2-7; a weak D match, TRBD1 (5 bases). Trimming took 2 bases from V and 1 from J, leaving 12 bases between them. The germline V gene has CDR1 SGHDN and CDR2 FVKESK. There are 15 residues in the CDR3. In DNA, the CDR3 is TGTGCCAGCAGCCAAATAACAGGCGTGTCCTACGAGCAGTACTTC. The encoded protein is CASSQITGVSYEQYF.

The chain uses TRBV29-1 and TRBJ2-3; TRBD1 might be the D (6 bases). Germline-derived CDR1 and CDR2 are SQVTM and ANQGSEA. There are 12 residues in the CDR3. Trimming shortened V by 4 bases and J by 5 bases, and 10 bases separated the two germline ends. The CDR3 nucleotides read TGCAGCGTTGCAAGGGGGAAAGATACGCAGTATTTT. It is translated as CSVARGKDTQYF.